These 21 T cell receptor beta chains were sequenced from one sample in a study of blood T cell repertoires in COVID-19. Using immunoSEQ multiplex PCR, the repertoire was profiled, and TCRdb retains in-frame clones only, with some absent. Here the sample spans some 100,000 clones, approximately 84% being singletons. Material for sequencing was peripheral blood. These receptors originate from an elderly man with active or convalescent COVID-19.

The V gene is TRBV2, the J gene TRBJ2-1; maybe TRBD2 (5 bases). CDR1 is SNHLY and CDR2 is FYNNEI in the germline V gene. V lost 6 bases and J 5 bases, leaving 11 bases between the germline ends. This CDR3 is 13 amino acids long. The DNA of the CDR3 is TGTGCCAGCAGGAGGGCTAGCAACAATGAGCAGTTCTTC. It codes for CASRRASNNEQFF. Full variable domain (rest looked up from reference TRBV2 and TRBJ2-1): EPEVTQTPSHQVTQMGQEVILRCVPISNHLYFYWYRQILGQKVEFLVSFYNNEISEKSEIFDDQFSVERPDGSNFTLKIRSTKLEDSAMYFCASRRASNNEQFFGPGTRLTVL.

This chain joins TRBV30 and TRBJ2-1; the match to TRBD2 covers 9 bases. The CDR3 is 15 residues long. The germline V gene encodes CDR1 GTSNPN and CDR2 SVGIG (reference sequence). The V gene end was trimmed by 0 bases and the J gene end by 8 bases; junction bases not matched to a gene: 8. CDR3 in amino acids: CAWSVRAGGPDEQFF. DNA for the CDR3: TGTGCCTGGAGTGTACGGGCGGGGGGGCCCGATGAGCAGTTCTTC.

The sample holds a few counts of this clone. The chain carries TRBV4-1 and TRBJ2-3, with no clear D. The CDR3 runs 16 residues. Per the germline V gene, CDR1 is MGHRA and CDR2 is YSYEKL. V lost 3 bases and J lost 2, with 15 bases in between. The CDR3 DNA is TGCGCCAGCAGCCACCCCCTAGAATTTACCACAGATACGCAGTATTTT. It encodes CASSHPLEFTTDTQYF.

CDR3 loop: CASSLLAGGRGDEQFF. The DNA for the CDR3 is TGTGCCAGCAGCTTACTAGCGGGGGGCCGTGGGGATGAGCAGTTCTTC. The rearrangement links TRBV7-6 to TRBJ2-1; 11 bases are a match to TRBD2. Germline trimming cut 2 bases from V and 8 bases from J; bases unmatched to any gene: 8. CDR3 length: 16 amino acids. Germline V gives CDR1 SGHVS, CDR2 FNYEAQ.

In DNA form, the CDR3 reads TGTGCCACCAGCAGAGGCTCCGGACTAATTAAGTATTTT. It specifies CATSRGSGLIKYF. The rearrangement joins TRBV15 to TRBJ2-3, with D possibly matching TRBD2 (6 bases). The germline V gene has CDR1 LNHNV and CDR2 YYDKDF (reference sequence). V gave up 1 base and J gave up 13 bases, with 15 bases separating them. This CDR3 is 13 amino acids long.

The rearrangement links TRBV15 to TRBJ2-1; 11 nucleotides match TRBD2. The CDR3 sequence is 19 residues long. V was pared by 5 bases and J by 2 bases, with 14 bases of the junction left unmatched. From germline, CDR1 is LNHNV and CDR2 YYDKDF (reference sequence). CDR3 region: CATSFQGQLAGVAYNEQFF. CDR3 DNA sequence: TGTGCCACCAGCTTCCAAGGACAACTAGCGGGGGTCGCCTACAATGAGCAGTTCTTC.

J is TRBJ1-1 and V is TRBV6-5; maybe TRBD1 (6 bases). The CDR3 contains 12 residues. Germline loops: CDR1 MNHEY, CDR2 SVGAGI. V was clipped by 4 bases and J by 7 bases, with 10 bases between them. CDR3 sequence reads: CASSFGQIEAFF. The DNA for the CDR3 is TGTGCCAGCAGTTTCGGACAGATTGAAGCTTTCTTT.

V and J are TRBV28 and TRBJ1-1; TRBD1 matches at 10 bases. With 6 bases clipped from V and 3 bases from J, the junction kept 7 bases outside the gene matches. The CDR3 covers 15 residues. Germline V gene data show CDR1 as MDHEN and CDR2 as SYDVKM. CDR3 nucleotides: TGTGCCAGCAGACCCTCCGGGACAGGGGACACTGAAGCTTTCTTT. It encodes CASRPSGTGDTEAFF.

This clone was observed a single time. The chain recombines TRBV24-1 with TRBJ2-7; TRBD1 is a possible D gene (5 bases). CDR3 length: 14 amino acids. V lost 5 bases to trimming and J lost 2 bases, with 12 bases between them. CDR1 is KGHDR, CDR2 SFDVKD, per germline. CDR3 sequence reads: CATSASGITYEQYF. The CDR3 DNA follows: TGTGCCACCAGTGCCTCAGGGATCACCTACGAGCAGTACTTC.

The V gene is TRBV5-1, the J gene TRBJ2-7; TRBD1 matches at 9 bases. The germline gives CDR1 SGHRS, CDR2 YFSETQ. There are 16 residues in the CDR3. J gave up 3 bases and V 4 bases, and 11 bases lay outside the gene matches. CDR3 in amino acids: CASSTGPGQGLYEQYF. The CDR3 nucleotides read TGCGCCAGCAGCACGGGTCCGGGACAGGGACTCTACGAGCAGTACTTC.

This chain connects TRBV5-6 to TRBJ2-3; TRBD1 is a possible D gene (5 bases). V gave up 3 bases and J gave up 1 base, with 18 bases separating them. The CDR3 has 17 residues. Germline V lookup: CDR1 SGHDT, CDR2 YYEEEE. This chain's CDR3 is CASSWGAGYEGTDTQYF. The CDR3 bases are TGTGCCAGCAGCTGGGGCGCAGGCTATGAAGGCACAGATACGCAGTATTTT.

A note on this clone: At one end, the junction sequence differs from germline, possibly due to a read error. The genes are TRBV3-1 (or the pseudogene TRBV3-2) and TRBJ2-4, with a tentative D call TRBD1 (6 bases). Germline values: CDR1 LGHDT, CDR2 YNNKEL (reference sequence). The CDR3 spans 11 residues. The CDR3 sequence: CASSRGQTYDF. In DNA form, the CDR3 reads TGTGCCAGCAGCCGAGGACAGACCTATGACTTC.

V gene TRBV9 combines with J gene TRBJ2-1; 7 nucleotides align to TRBD1. J lost 5 bases, V lost 1 base, and 3 bases had no gene match. CDR1 is SGDLS and CDR2 is YYNGEE in the germline V gene. The CDR3 consists of 14 residues. CDR3 coding DNA: TGTGCCAGCAGCGTACGAGGGACAGACAATGAGCAGTTCTTC. Protein product: CASSVRGTDNEQFF.

This rearrangement joins TRBV3-1 (or the pseudogene TRBV3-2) to TRBJ2-5; 8 positions agree with TRBD1. The CDR3 has 16 amino acids. The germline V gene encodes CDR1 LGHDT and CDR2 YNNKEL (reference sequence). V was clipped by 1 base and J by 5 bases; unmatched bases: 9. DNA of the CDR3: TGTGCCAGCAGCCAAGGGTCCCAGACAGGGGACGAGACCCAGTACTTC. Amino acid sequence: CASSQGSQTGDETQYF.

The chain recombines TRBV10-3 with TRBJ1-4, with 12 bases fitting TRBD1. Germline assignment: CDR1 ENHRY and CDR2 SYGVKD. The CDR3 length is 15 residues. The ends lost 2 bases at V and 8 bases at J; junction bases unmatched: 3. This CDR3 reads CAISEPGTGGEKLFF. CDR3 nucleotide sequence: TGTGCCATCAGTGAGCCCGGGACAGGGGGCGAAAAACTGTTTTTT.

For the CDR3, the DNA is TGCGCCAGCAGCCCCGAACCGGTTAGCTCCTACAATGAGCAGTTCTTC. Encoded protein: CASSPEPVSSYNEQFF. The chain employs TRBV5-1 and TRBJ2-1; D not certain. Germline lookup yields CDR1 SGHRS and CDR2 YFSETQ. V lost 4 bases and J lost 0, with 14 bases in between. CDR3 length: 16 residues.

V gene TRBV28 combines with J gene TRBJ1-5; 7 bases align to TRBD1. The germline V gene has CDR1 MDHEN and CDR2 SYDVKM. J gave up 3 bases and V 6 bases, and 5 bases lay outside the gene matches. The CDR3 has 14 amino acids. CDR3 DNA: TGTGCCAGCAGGCCGGGACAGATCAATCAGCCCCAGCATTTT. It translates to CASRPGQINQPQHF.

The gene calls are TRBV14 and TRBJ2-7; perhaps TRBD1 as D (5 bases). Germline CDR1 and CDR2: SGHDN and FVKESK. Trimming took off 3 bases at V and 2 bases at J, with 11 bases between the two ends. The CDR3 has 14 amino acids. CDR3 sequence reads: CASSQAGSAYEQYF. Here the CDR3 DNA reads TGTGCCAGCAGCCAGGCAGGGTCAGCCTACGAGCAGTACTTC. Complete variable domain (other parts from reference TRBV14 and TRBJ2-7): EAGVTQFPSHSVIEKGQTVTLRCDPISGHDNLYWYRRVMGKEIKFLLHFVKESKQDESGMPNNRFLAERTGGTYSTLKVQPAELEDSGVYFCASSQAGSAYEQYFGPGTRLTVT.

The chain has TRBV4-1 and TRBJ2-3; TRBD2 aligns across 14 bases. Losses at the gene ends were 4 bases for V and 3 bases for J; bases not matched to a gene: 3. CDR1 and CDR2 (germline): MGHRA, YSYEKL. The length of the CDR3 is 16 residues. The CDR3: CASSPGTSGGTDTQYF. CDR3 coding DNA: TGCGCCAGCAGCCCCGGGACTAGCGGGGGAACAGATACGCAGTATTTT.

V gene TRBV3-1 (or the pseudogene TRBV3-2) combines with J gene TRBJ1-5; maybe TRBD1 (6 bases). V lost 1 base to trimming and J lost 1 base, with 8 bases between them. The germline CDR1 and CDR2 sequences are LGHDT and YNNKEL (reference sequence). The CDR3 is made up of 15 amino acids. This chain's CDR3 is CASSQGTGSNQPQHF. DNA of the CDR3: TGTGCCAGCAGCCAAGGTACAGGGAGCAATCAGCCCCAGCATTTT.

The chain uses TRBV5-5 and TRBJ2-2; possible D gene TRBD2, 6 bases. The CDR3 extends over 15 amino acids. Germline loops: CDR1 SGHKS, CDR2 YYEKEE (reference sequence). V lost 6 bases and J lost 5, with 17 bases in between. The CDR3 bases are TGTGCCAGCAATACCGGAGGGATTCGTACCGGGGAGCTGTTTTTT. The encoded protein is CASNTGGIRTGELFF. Filled out from reference TRBV5-5 and TRBJ2-2, the complete variable domain reads DAGVTQSPTHLIKTRGQQVTLRCSPISGHKSVSWYQQVLGQGPQFIFQYYEKEERGRGNFPDRFSARQFPNYSSELNVNALLLGDSALYLCASNTGGIRTGELFFGEGSRLTVL.